This is a list of T cell receptor beta chains from one sample in a study of identical twins. In TCRdb, the 5' RACE reads were re-called with MiXCR into one record per CDR3 protein. The data contain around 220,000 distinct CDR3 sequences, 8% to 11% of them seen just once; the ten biggest clones take up over 8%. The sequenced sample was memory T cells sorted from blood. These receptors all stem from a man aged 45 to 65 in good health. The CDR3 runs from the conserved cysteine through the conserved F or W. D genes are given only for firm matches. Size is omitted from some rows. Given values are once, few, many or a class for expanded clones.

V	J	size	D	CDR3	DNA
TRBV5-1	TRBJ2-5	many	TRBD2	CASSLGGLAGIETQYF	TGCGCCAGCAGCTTGGGGGGACTAGCGGGGATCGAGACCCAGTACTTC
TRBV4-3	TRBJ2-1	many	TRBD1	CASSLGTGGNEQFF	TGCGCCAGCAGCCTAGGGACAGGGGGCAATGAGCAGTTCTTC
TRBV9	TRBJ1-2	many	TRBD1	CASSTMGQGANYGYTF	TGTGCCAGCAGCACCATGGGACAGGGGGCGAACTATGGCTACACCTTC
TRBV7-8	TRBJ2-7	NA	NA	CASSLEGGAVNYEQYF	TGTGCCAGCAGCTTAGAGGGGGGGGCAGTCAATTACGAGCAGTACTTC
TRBV20-1	TRBJ1-6	many	NA	CSARDSGQGNSPLHF	TGCAGTGCTAGAGATTCAGGCCAGGGGAATTCACCCCTCCACTTT
TRBV20-1	TRBJ2-3	NA	TRBD2	CSYGLAGRTDTQYF	TGCAGTTATGGACTAGCGGGGAGAACAGATACGCAGTATTTT
TRBV15	TRBJ2-7	NA	NA	CATSRTGLSYEQYF	TGTGCCACCAGCAGGACAGGTTTAAGCTACGAGCAGTACTTC
TRBV6-5	TRBJ1-2	few	TRBD1	CASSYGTGANYGYTF	TGTGCCAGCAGTTACGGTACAGGGGCTAACTATGGCTACACCTTC
TRBV29-1	TRBJ2-7	many	NA	CSVAGATYEQYF	TGCAGCGTTGCCGGCGCAACCTACGAGCAGTACTTC
TRBV21-1	TRBJ1-1	NA	NA	CASSKVETQRTMNTEAFF	TGTGCCAGCAGCAAAGTCGAAACCCAGAGAACGATGAACACTGAAGCTTTCTTT
TRBV20-1	TRBJ2-5	few	NA	CSARGAGPGETQYF	TGCAGTGCTAGAGGGGCGGGGCCGGGAGAGACCCAGTACTTC
TRBV6-1	TRBJ1-5	few	TRBD1	CASSQTFRDRGQTKPQHF	TGTGCCAGCAGTCAGACCTTCCGGGACAGGGGGCAAACGAAGCCCCAGCATTTT
TRBV11-2	TRBJ2-4	many	NA	CASSLELAGAFQYF	TGTGCCAGCAGCTTAGAGTTAGCAGGGGCTTTTCAGTACTTC
TRBV12-3/TRBV12-4	TRBJ2-3	many	NA	CASTPLDGGTQYF	TGTGCCAGCACCCCGTTGGATGGGGGTACGCAGTATTTT
TRBV7-2	TRBJ1-3	few	NA	CASSLNPGGVGNTIYF	TGTGCCAGCAGCTTAAACCCGGGGGGGGTTGGAAACACCATATATTTT
TRBV5-6	TRBJ2-7	few	NA	CASSHPTGHRYNEQYF	TGTGCCAGCAGCCACCCAACTGGACATCGGTACAACGAGCAGTACTTC
TRBV6-5	TRBJ2-3	NA	NA	CASSYSFTDTQYF	TGTGCCAGCAGTTACTCGTTCACAGATACGCAGTATTTT
TRBV5-1	TRBJ1-1	many	TRBD1	CASRIGQGIGNTEAFF	TGCGCCAGCAGAATTGGACAGGGAATAGGGAACACTGAAGCTTTCTTT
TRBV6-1	TRBJ2-7	NA	NA	CASRATEGFSYEQYF	TGTGCCAGCAGAGCCACGGAGGGATTCTCCTACGAGCAGTACTTC
TRBV12-3/TRBV12-4	TRBJ2-7	few	NA	CASSSDLRGLTYEQYF	TGTGCCAGCAGTTCGGATTTACGGGGTTTAACCTACGAGCAGTACTTC
TRBV4-2	TRBJ1-2	NA	NA	CASSQEPGGLNGYTF	TGTGCCAGCAGCCAAGAGCCTGGTGGGTTGAATGGCTACACCTTC
TRBV4-1	TRBJ2-7	many	NA	CASSQEPVYEQYF	TGCGCCAGCAGCCAAGAACCGGTCTACGAGCAGTACTTC
TRBV5-1	TRBJ1-2	many	TRBD1	CASSITGQAYGYTF	TGCGCCAGCAGCATAACGGGACAGGCCTATGGCTACACCTTC
TRBV3-1	TRBJ2-1	few	TRBD1	CASSRKRQGNNEQFF	TGTGCCAGCAGCAGAAAGCGACAGGGAAACAATGAGCAGTTCTTC